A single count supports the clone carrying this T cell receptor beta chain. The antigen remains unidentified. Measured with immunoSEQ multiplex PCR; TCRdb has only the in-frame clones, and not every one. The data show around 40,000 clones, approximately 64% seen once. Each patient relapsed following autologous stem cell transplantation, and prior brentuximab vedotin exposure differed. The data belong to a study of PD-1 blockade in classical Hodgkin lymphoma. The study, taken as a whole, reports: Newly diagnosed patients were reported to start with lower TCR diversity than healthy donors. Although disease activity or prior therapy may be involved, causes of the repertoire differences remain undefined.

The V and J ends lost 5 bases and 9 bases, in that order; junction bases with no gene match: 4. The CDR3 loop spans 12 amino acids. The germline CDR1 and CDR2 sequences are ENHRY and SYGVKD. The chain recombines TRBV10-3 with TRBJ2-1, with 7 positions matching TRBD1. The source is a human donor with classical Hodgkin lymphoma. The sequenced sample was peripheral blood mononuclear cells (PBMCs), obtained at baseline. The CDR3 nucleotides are TGTGCCATCAGTACCTACAGGGGTGAGCAGTTCTTC. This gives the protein CAISTYRGEQFF.